This is a list of T cell receptor beta chains from one sample in a study of T cells in narcolepsy. Some clones are missing from TCRdb's copy, which holds only in-frame ones; the method was immunoSEQ multiplex PCR. Here the sample spans around 30,000 clones, 79% being singletons. The sample taken for sequencing was memory (CD45RA-) CD4+ T cells from blood. The receptors were gathered from a human donor in good health. CDR3s include the opening cysteine and the closing phenylalanine or tryptophan.

cdr3_length,j_call,v_call,cdr3_aa
13,TRBJ2-2,TRBV30,CAWGRGATGELFF
13,TRBJ1-5,TRBV30,CAWSAEGNQPQHF
11,TRBJ1-1,TRBV6-5,CASRGGRRAFF
13,TRBJ1-3,TRBV10-3,CAISETGGNTIYF
14,TRBJ2-5,TRBV6-5,CASSRTSGRETQYF
15,TRBJ2-3,TRBV29-1,CSVDSVLAGTDTQYF
14,TRBJ2-5,TRBV29-1,CSVDTSQGAETQYF
13,TRBJ2-7,TRBV27,CASRAGSSYEQYF
14,TRBJ2-1,TRBV10-3,CAISDRGRHNEQFF
14,TRBJ1-2,TRBV19,CASSPTGGASGYTF
14,TRBJ2-3,TRBV18,CASSLGGSTDTQYF
13,TRBJ2-3,TRBV29-1,CSVSPTSSDTQYF
14,TRBJ1-2,TRBV4-3,CASSPEGRLGGYTF
14,TRBJ2-1,TRBV5-1,CASSARTGSGEQFF
14,TRBJ2-5,TRBV29-1,CSVALGTGRETQYF
17,TRBJ2-1,TRBV11-2,CASSLPQGASGDNEQFF
17,TRBJ1-5,TRBV4-1,CASSPKLTGTGNQPQHF
11,TRBJ2-1,TRBV7-9,CASTTYNEQFF
15,TRBJ1-2,TRBV19,CASSSRLGLNYGYTF
12,TRBJ2-1,TRBV19,CASGDRDSEQFF
15,TRBJ1-4,TRBV18,CASSPTRGPNEKLFF
13,TRBJ1-1,TRBV6-6,CASSLQGYTEAFF